Each of the 29 T cell receptor beta chains below was sequenced from the same sample in a study of shared clonotypes between healthy human individuals. Method: immunoSEQ multiplex PCR; TCRdb's copy keeps in-frame clones and lacks some. The sample includes about 2.4 million clones, 93% of them seen just once. The sequenced material came from naive CD4+ T cells from PBMCs. Subset here: CD45RA+ positively selected. These receptors were collected from a man between 18 and 35 years old in good health. Some clones in this sample may be carry-over from other donors' samples.

Notes on this clone: This specimen includes other DNA sequences encoding the same CDR3. The V gene is TRBV28, the J gene TRBJ2-5, with D tentatively TRBD1 (7 bases). Germline CDR1 and CDR2: MDHEN and SYDVKM. The CDR3 runs 15 residues. Trimming cost V 3 bases and J 5 bases, with 16 bases left between them. The CDR3 nucleotides are TGTGCCAGCAGTTTGGCAGGGGGGCCAGGGGAGACCCAGTACTTC. It yields the protein CASSLAGGPGETQYF.

The V and J genes are TRBV30 and TRBJ2-2; no reliable D call. The CDR3 is 14 residues long. Germline values: CDR1 GTSNPN, CDR2 SVGIG (reference sequence). V was pared by 0 bases and J by 4 bases, with 9 bases between. CDR3 DNA sequence: TGTGCCTGGAGTGTTAACCCCGGCACCGGGGAGCTGTTTTTT. Its protein is CAWSVNPGTGELFF. The full variable domain, completed using reference TRBV30 and TRBJ2-2, is SQTIHQWPATLVQPVGSPLSLECTVEGTSNPNLYWYRQAAGRGLQLLFYSVGIGQISSEVPQNLSASRPQDRQFILSSKKLLLSDSGFYLCAWSVNPGTGELFFGEGSRLTVL.

The chain employs TRBV7-8 and TRBJ2-3, with TRBD1 matching over 7 bases. V dropped 5 bases and J dropped 0; count of bases not matched to a gene: 5. From germline, CDR1 is SGHVS and CDR2 FQNEAQ. The CDR3 has 15 amino acids. The CDR3 here is CASSTRDSSTDTQYF. The CDR3 DNA is TGTGCCAGCAGCACAAGGGACAGTAGCACAGATACGCAGTATTTT.

The V and J genes are TRBV9 and TRBJ2-1, with D perhaps TRBD2 (6 bases). CDR3 size: 12 residues. Germline CDR1 reads SGDLS; CDR2 reads YYNGEE. V lost 4 bases, J lost 10 bases, and 12 bases lay in between. The CDR3 spells CASSPYREEQFF. In DNA, the CDR3 is TGTGCCAGCAGCCCCTACCGGGAGGAGCAGTTCTTC.

V is TRBV29-1 and J is TRBJ1-4; 7 positions match TRBD1. V trimming: 0 bases; J trimming: 8 bases; junction bases outside the gene matches: 6. The CDR3 has 14 amino acids. Germline values: CDR1 SQVTM, CDR2 ANQGSEA. Here the CDR3 reads CSVEDRGGREKLFF. The CDR3 DNA is TGCAGCGTTGAAGACAGGGGGGGACGAGAAAAACTGTTTTTT.

The V call is TRBV28, the J call TRBJ2-1; TRBD2 agrees at 13 bases. The V segment lost 6 bases and the J segment 6 bases; nucleotides outside the gene matches: 5. This CDR3 has 15 amino acids. Germline V lookup: CDR1 MDHEN, CDR2 SYDVKM. CDR3 in amino acids: CASSNGLAGVNEQFF. The CDR3, as DNA: TGTGCCAGCAGCAACGGACTAGCGGGAGTCAATGAGCAGTTCTTC.

The rearrangement uses TRBV4-1 and TRBJ2-1; D is unresolved. The V end lost 0 bases, the J end lost 10 bases, and 7 bases lay between the germline ends. This CDR3 has 12 amino acids. Germline V CDR1 and CDR2: MGHRA, YSYEKL. The CDR3 spells CASSQDRKEQFF. The CDR3 DNA sequence: TGCGCCAGCAGCCAAGACCGCAAGGAGCAGTTCTTC.

The V call is TRBV7-9, the J call TRBJ1-1; 11 bases align to TRBD1. Germline lookup yields CDR1 SEHNR and CDR2 FQNEAQ (reference sequence). The trim removed 5 bases at V and 3 bases at J, leaving 5 bases unmatched. The CDR3 length is 15 residues. The CDR3 is CASSPWDRGDTEAFF. CDR3 coding DNA: TGTGCCAGCAGCCCCTGGGACAGGGGGGACACTGAAGCTTTCTTT. The full variable domain, with the rest looked up from reference TRBV7-9 and TRBJ1-1, is DTGVSQNPRHKITKRGQNVTFRCDPISEHNRLYWYRQTLGQGPEFLTYFQNEAQLEKSRLLSDRFSAERPKGSFSTLEIQRTEQGDSAMYLCASSPWDRGDTEAFFGQGTRLTVV.

The chain recombines TRBV18 with TRBJ1-5, with no clear D. V shed 2 bases and J shed 2 bases, with 10 bases lying between them. CDR1 and CDR2 from the germline V gene are KGHSH and LQKENI. The CDR3 contains 15 residues. DNA for the CDR3: TGTGCCAGCTCACCATCAAGGGCCGGCAATCAGCCCCAGCATTTT. It yields the protein CASSPSRAGNQPQHF.

This sequence joins TRBV28 and TRBJ1-1; the match to TRBD1 covers 7 bases. Germline trimming cut 1 base from V and 1 base from J; bases unmatched to any gene: 6. The CDR3 is 16 amino acids. Germline CDR1 is MDHEN and CDR2 is SYDVKM. In DNA form, the CDR3 reads TGTGCCAGCAGTTTATTAACAGGGGTGCCGAACACTGAAGCTTTCTTT. Translated, it gives CASSLLTGVPNTEAFF.

The chain employs TRBV19 and TRBJ1-5; no clear D. CDR1 is LNHDA, CDR2 SQIVND, per germline (reference sequence). The CDR3 is made up of 15 amino acids. CDR3 nucleotides: TGTGCTACCAAGGTTCTTGGGTCAGGCAATCAGCCCCAGCATTTT. Translated, it gives CATKVLGSGNQPQHF.

V is TRBV18 and J is TRBJ2-3; 16 bases agree with TRBD2. The CDR3 sequence is 17 residues long. Germline V gene lookup returns CDR1 KGHSH and CDR2 LQKENI. V shed 5 bases and J 7 bases; nucleotides not matched to a gene: 9. The CDR3 sequence is CASSGVGLAGGPNTQYF. The DNA for the CDR3 is TGTGCCAGCTCAGGAGTGGGACTAGCGGGAGGGCCGAATACGCAGTATTTT.

The CDR3 protein is CATSPSRTGGFGYTF. The CDR3 nucleotides are TGTGCCACCAGCCCTAGCCGGACAGGGGGCTTTGGCTACACCTTC. V and J are TRBV15 and TRBJ1-2; 11 bases match TRBD1. With V trimmed by 5 bases and J by 7 bases, 9 bases remained unmatched. CDR1 and CDR2 from the germline V gene are LNHNV and YYDKDF (reference sequence). The CDR3 contains 15 residues.

V and J are TRBV28 and TRBJ1-5, with D unresolved. This CDR3 is 13 amino acids long. Germline V gene lookup returns CDR1 MDHEN and CDR2 SYDVKM. V lost 7 bases to trimming and J lost 3 bases, with 10 bases between them. The CDR3 DNA reads as TGTGCCAGCAATATCATACTCAATCAGCCCCAGCATTTT. This encodes CASNIILNQPQHF. Full variable domain (outside the CDR3, taken from reference TRBV28 and TRBJ1-5): DVKVTQSSRYLVKRTGEKVFLECVQDMDHENMFWYRQDPGLGLRLIYFSYDVKMKEKGDIPEGYSVSREKKERFSLILESASTNQTSMYLCASNIILNQPQHFGDGTRLSIL.

The rearrangement links TRBV6-1 to TRBJ2-7; D not resolved. The V end lost 2 bases, the J end lost 2 bases, and 7 bases lay between the germline ends. In germline, CDR1 is MNHNS, CDR2 SASEGT. CDR3 length: 13 residues. The CDR3 coding sequence is TGTGCCAGCAGTGAACAAACCCCCTACGAGCAGTACTTC. Its protein product is CASSEQTPYEQYF.

This rearrangement joins TRBV18 to TRBJ1-2; a weak D match, TRBD1 (6 bases). The CDR3 has 14 amino acids. With 3 bases removed from V and 8 bases from J, the gap between germline ends came to 16 bases. Germline values: CDR1 KGHSH, CDR2 LQKENI. As DNA, the CDR3 is TGTGCCAGCTCACCTTTAACGGGACACGGGGGCTACACCTTC. Translating gives CASSPLTGHGGYTF.

V and J are TRBV4-1 and TRBJ1-2, with unresolved D. Trimming took off 0 bases at V and 8 bases at J, with 10 bases between the two ends. The CDR3 has 13 amino acids. Per germline, CDR1 MGHRA and CDR2 YSYEKL. CDR3 nucleotides: TGCGCCAGCAGCCAAGACTACGGCTTCGGCTACACCTTC. This gives the protein CASSQDYGFGYTF.

The rearrangement joins TRBV29-1 to TRBJ2-7; 10 bases are a match to TRBD2. The germline CDR1 and CDR2 sequences are SQVTM and ANQGSEA. V lost 7 bases and J lost 6; bases outside the gene matches: 12. This CDR3 spans 14 amino acids. The CDR3 DNA is TGCAGCGCCGGCGGGACTAGCGATAATTCCGAGCAGTACTTC. Its protein is CSAGGTSDNSEQYF.

V gene TRBV29-1 combines with J gene TRBJ2-7, with 13 bases that match TRBD2. This CDR3 spans 15 amino acids. Germline-derived CDR1 and CDR2 are SQVTM and ANQGSEA. With V trimmed by 6 bases and J by 6 bases, 11 bases remained unmatched. For the CDR3, the DNA is TGCAGCGTCGTCGGACTAGCGGGAGTATCGAGCGAGCAGTACTTC. Its protein is CSVVGLAGVSSEQYF.

For this clone: Other nucleotide sequences in the sample specify the same CDR3. The chain carries TRBV7-7 and TRBJ2-1, with unresolved D. Germline V gene sequence: CDR1 SSHAT, CDR2 FNYEAQ (reference sequence). V shed 5 bases and J shed 4 bases, with 9 bases lying between them. This CDR3 has 13 residues. DNA of the CDR3: TGTGCCAGCAGCCTAGACTCATACAATGAGCAGTTCTTC. Residues: CASSLDSYNEQFF. The full variable domain, in which reference TRBV7-7 and TRBJ2-1 provide the parts outside the CDR3, is GAGVSQSPRYKVTKRGQDVTLRCDPISSHATLYWYQQALGQGPEFLTYFNYEAQPDKSGLPSDRFSAERPEGSISTLTIQRTEQRDSAMYRCASSLDSYNEQFFGPGTRLTVL.

V and J are TRBV7-7 and TRBJ2-5; 7 bases map to TRBD1. Trimming removed 4 bases from V and 4 bases from J; junction bases left unmatched: 6. Germline V lookup: CDR1 SSHAT, CDR2 FNYEAQ (reference sequence). This CDR3 is 14 amino acids long. This CDR3 is CASSSRGNGETQYF. The CDR3, as DNA: TGTGCCAGCAGCTCCAGGGGGAACGGAGAGACCCAGTACTTC.

V usage is TRBV30 and J usage is TRBJ2-3, with no clear D. This CDR3 has 15 residues. V gave up 0 bases and J gave up 1 base, with 11 bases separating them. Germline-derived CDR1 and CDR2 are GTSNPN and SVGIG (reference sequence). CDR3 sequence (DNA): TGTGCCTGGAGTGTCCCCGATCAGGGCACAGATACGCAGTATTTT. Translated, it gives CAWSVPDQGTDTQYF.

This sequence joins TRBV6-5 and TRBJ1-6; no definite D call. Trimming removed 8 bases at V and 7 bases at J, with 15 bases between. The germline V gene encodes CDR1 MNHEY and CDR2 SVGAGI. The CDR3 spans 14 residues. As DNA, the CDR3 is TGTGCCAGCGGCGGAGGGAGTTTGAATTCACCCCTCCACTTT. It yields the protein CASGGGSLNSPLHF.

This chain links TRBV5-1 with TRBJ2-5; 7 bases map to TRBD2. Germline CDR1 is SGHRS and CDR2 is YFSETQ. The CDR3 length is 15 residues. V shed 2 bases and J 0 bases; nucleotides not matched to a gene: 4. CDR3 residues: CASSLMAGDQETQYF. The CDR3 coding sequence is TGCGCCAGCAGCTTAATGGCGGGGGACCAAGAGACCCAGTACTTC.

The chain recombines TRBV7-9 with TRBJ2-2, with D possibly being TRBD1 or TRBD2 (6 bases each). Germline assignment: CDR1 SEHNR and CDR2 FQNEAQ (reference sequence). The V end was cut by 6 bases, the J end by 7 bases, with 18 bases between. The CDR3 sequence is 15 residues long. The DNA of the CDR3 is TGTGCCAGCAGAGATAGATGGGGGGCCGGCGGGGAGCTGTTTTTT. Protein sequence: CASRDRWGAGGELFF.

The CDR3 sequence: CASGMDWEQFF. CDR3 bases: TGTGCTAGTGGGATGGACTGGGAGCAGTTCTTC. This sequence joins TRBV12-5 and TRBJ2-1; possibly TRBD2 for D (5 bases). Deletions cut 6 bases from V and 10 bases from J, with 10 bases between. This CDR3 contains 11 residues. The germline V gene has CDR1 LGHNT and CDR2 FRNRAP.

This chain connects TRBV5-6 to TRBJ2-5; possible D gene TRBD1, 8 bases. Deletions cut 4 bases from V and 4 bases from J, with 20 bases between. Per the germline V gene, CDR1 is SGHDT and CDR2 is YYEEEE. The CDR3 contains 16 residues. CDR3 amino acids: CASSDDTGGAGETQYF. CDR3 DNA sequence: TGTGCCAGCAGCGACGACACAGGGGGGGCTGGAGAGACCCAGTACTTC.

The chain is built from TRBV28 and TRBJ1-1; D possibly corresponds to TRBD1 (6 bases). Germline-derived CDR1 and CDR2 are MDHEN and SYDVKM. The germline V and J ends were trimmed by 6 bases and 0 bases, with 11 bases remaining between them. This CDR3 contains 14 residues. CDR3 residues: CASRPDRVNTEAFF. The CDR3 DNA is TGTGCCAGCAGGCCGGACAGAGTGAACACTGAAGCTTTCTTT.

The chain uses TRBV18 and TRBJ1-4; D is uncertain. In germline, CDR1 is KGHSH, CDR2 LQKENI. The germline V and J ends were trimmed by 3 bases and 5 bases, with 10 bases remaining between them. This CDR3 is 14 amino acids long. Written as DNA, the CDR3 is TGTGCCAGCTCACCGGGTAGGGTCAATGAAAAACTGTTTTTT. Its translation is CASSPGRVNEKLFF.